The 21 T cell receptor beta chains below come from one sample, sequenced in a study of cytomegalovirus exposure and HLA in healthy donors. Amplification used 60 Vbeta primers and 13 Jbeta primers. This table comes from immunoSEQ multiplex PCR, and its TCRdb copy is limited to in-frame clones, with some not included. There are some 97,000 clones in the sample; around 80% occur only once, and roughly 14% lies in the top ten. Sequencing was carried out using PBMCs. Receptors were obtained from a male donor in good health and CMV-seropositive.

The chain carries TRBV7-9 and TRBJ1-2; unclear D gene. Deletions cut 3 bases from V and 4 bases from J, with 15 bases between. CDR1 and CDR2 from the germline V gene are SEHNR and FQNEAQ (reference sequence). This CDR3 has 15 residues. CDR3 nucleotides: TGTGCCAGCAGCTTTCTGTCCTCCCCCAGCTATGGCTACACCTTC. Encoded protein: CASSFLSSPSYGYTF.

The chain uses TRBV4-1 and TRBJ1-2; 7 nucleotides agree with TRBD1. Germline CDR1 MGHRA, CDR2 YSYEKL. Losses at the gene ends were 4 bases for V and 6 bases for J; bases not matched to a gene: 11. This CDR3 spans 15 amino acids. This chain's CDR3 is CASSPRKGAADGYTF. The CDR3 nucleotides are TGCGCCAGCAGCCCCCGCAAGGGGGCGGCAGATGGCTACACCTTC.

This chain connects TRBV7-2 to TRBJ2-2, with 8 bases fitting TRBD1. Unmatched junction bases numbered 4, after V lost 1 base and J lost 6 bases. The CDR3 is made up of 15 amino acids. Germline values: CDR1 SGHTA, CDR2 FQGNSA. The CDR3 bases are TGTGCCAGCAGCTTAGGACAGGGGATAGCCGGGGAGCTGTTTTTT. It yields the protein CASSLGQGIAGELFF.

The chain carries TRBV7-6 and TRBJ2-7; 14 bases agree with TRBD2. The germline CDR1 and CDR2 sequences are SGHVS and FNYEAQ. Trimming cost V 4 bases and J 2 bases; bases outside gene matches: 7. The CDR3 spans 17 residues. The CDR3 loop is CASSSLTSGGGPYEQYF. CDR3 nucleotide sequence: TGTGCCAGCAGCTCCCTGACTAGCGGGGGGGGGCCCTACGAGCAGTACTTC.

The genes are TRBV5-6 and TRBJ2-5, with D possibly TRBD2 on 5 matching bases. The J call may be incorrect, as the DNA end agrees better with TRBJ2-7. Per germline, CDR1 SGHDT and CDR2 YYEEEE. There are 16 residues in the CDR3. The CDR3 spells CASTTISVEGSYEQYF. In DNA, the CDR3 is TGTGCCAGCACCACGATTTCCGTCGAGGGCTCCTACGAGCAGTACTTC.

V usage is TRBV29-1 and J usage is TRBJ1-2; 8 bases are shared with TRBD1. After removal of 3 bases from V and 4 bases from J, the junction contained 4 bases not matched to a gene. Germline-derived CDR1 and CDR2 are SQVTM and ANQGSEA. The CDR3 contains 13 residues. The CDR3 reads CSVETGEGYGYTF. In DNA, the CDR3 is TGCAGCGTTGAGACAGGGGAAGGCTATGGCTACACCTTC.

This chain links TRBV27 with TRBJ2-7; no clear D gene. Trimming took 3 bases from V and 7 from J, leaving 16 bases between them. CDR1 and CDR2 (germline): MNHEY, SMNVEV (reference sequence). This CDR3 comprises 14 residues. CDR3 nucleotide sequence: TGTGCCAGCAGTTTGCGAGACTCTTCTGGGGAGCAGTACTTC. This gives the protein CASSLRDSSGEQYF.

This clone was observed a handful of times. The chain is built from TRBV6-1 and TRBJ2-3; D might be TRBD1 (5 bases). Trimming cost V 3 bases and J 6 bases, with 10 bases left between them. The CDR3 extends over 13 amino acids. Germline V gene sequence: CDR1 MNHNS, CDR2 SASEGT. The CDR3 DNA follows: TGTGCCAGCAGTGAGTCCAGGGCGGATACGCAGTATTTT. Translated: CASSESRADTQYF.

J is TRBJ1-1 and V is TRBV6-1, with 7 bases aligning to TRBD1. The germline CDR1 and CDR2 sequences are MNHNS and SASEGT. This CDR3 is built from 13 residues. V gave up 5 bases and J gave up 6 bases; unmatched junction bases: 6. CDR3: CASSPQGVAEAFF. DNA for the CDR3: TGTGCCAGCAGTCCGCAGGGGGTTGCTGAAGCTTTCTTT.

This clone was counted between two and nine times. The gene calls are TRBV11-3 and TRBJ2-2; the D gene is possibly TRBD1 (6 bases). V lost 1 base and J lost 5, with 11 bases in between. There are 15 residues in the CDR3. Germline V gives CDR1 SGHNT, CDR2 YENEEA. The CDR3: CASSLVGTTTGELFF. The CDR3 nucleotides are TGTGCCAGCAGCTTAGTAGGGACAACGACCGGGGAGCTGTTTTTT.

The V gene is TRBV19, the J gene TRBJ1-2; 8 bases line up with TRBD1. Germline-derived CDR1 and CDR2 are LNHDA and SQIVND (reference sequence). The CDR3 is 13 amino acids. With 1 base clipped from V and 8 bases from J, the junction kept 3 bases outside the gene matches. Written as DNA, the CDR3 is TGTGCCAGTAGTATAGGGCCAGGGGGCGGCTACACCTTC. This gives the protein CASSIGPGGGYTF.

V and J are TRBV4-3 and TRBJ2-5; the match to TRBD1 covers 8 bases. With 1 base clipped from V and 1 base from J, the junction kept 20 bases outside the gene matches. CDR1 is LGHNA, CDR2 YSLEER, per germline. There are 21 residues in the CDR3. The chain's CDR3 is CASSQGQVGQGWVGVQETQYF. CDR3 sequence (DNA): TGCGCCAGCAGCCAAGGCCAAGTTGGACAGGGCTGGGTGGGCGTCCAAGAGACCCAGTACTTC.

V and J are TRBV5-1 and TRBJ1-1, with 7 positions matching TRBD1. In germline, CDR1 is SGHRS, CDR2 YFSETQ. This CDR3 has 14 amino acids. After removal of 3 bases from V and 5 bases from J, the junction contained 7 bases not matched to a gene. In DNA, the CDR3 is TGCGCCAGCAGCTGGTCGGACAGGAATACTGAAGCTTTCTTT. The encoded protein is CASSWSDRNTEAFF. The entire variable domain, with the rest obtained from reference TRBV5-1 and TRBJ1-1, is as follows: KAGVTQTPRYLIKTRGQQVTLSCSPISGHRSVSWYQQTPGQGLQFLFEYFSETQRNKGNFPGRFSGRQFSNSRSEMNVSTLELGDSALYLCASSWSDRNTEAFFGQGTRLTVV.

The genes are TRBV4-1 and TRBJ1-1; 8 positions agree with TRBD1. J lost 5 bases, V lost 1 base, and 6 bases had no gene match. The CDR3 covers 15 residues. Germline loops: CDR1 MGHRA, CDR2 YSYEKL. CDR3 coding DNA: TGCGCCAGCAGCCAAGTTTCAGGGGGCCCAACTGAAGCTTTCTTT. It encodes CASSQVSGGPTEAFF.

This sequence joins TRBV7-6 and TRBJ2-7; 11 positions agree with TRBD1. This CDR3 has 16 amino acids. V lost 2 bases to trimming and J lost 7 bases; unmatched junction nucleotides: 10. Germline CDR1 SGHVS, CDR2 FNYEAQ. CDR3 in DNA: TGTGCCAGCAGCTTAAATCTTCCGGGACAGGGGGAAGAGCAGTACTTC. Its translation is CASSLNLPGQGEEQYF.

The V and J genes are TRBV7-9 and TRBJ1-2; 8 bases match TRBD1. The CDR3 extends over 14 amino acids. Germline V gene sequence: CDR1 SEHNR, CDR2 FQNEAQ (reference sequence). J was trimmed by 4 bases and V by 7 bases; bases with no gene match: 8. CDR3: CASTTRTGSYGYTF. CDR3 DNA: TGTGCCAGCACCACTAGGACAGGGAGCTATGGCTACACCTTC.

The chain has TRBV2 and TRBJ2-1, with 10 bases aligning to TRBD1. The CDR3 is 15 amino acids. Germline V gene sequence: CDR1 SNHLY, CDR2 FYNNEI. Unmatched junction bases numbered 10, after V lost 6 bases and J lost 8 bases. The CDR3 spells CASRRPGTGDYEQFF. DNA of the CDR3: TGTGCCAGCAGGAGACCCGGGACAGGGGATTATGAGCAGTTCTTC.

This chain links TRBV2 with TRBJ1-5; maybe TRBD1 (5 bases). CDR1 SNHLY and CDR2 FYNNEI come from the germline V gene. V was cut by 4 bases and J by 3 bases, with 16 bases left in between. This CDR3 contains 16 residues. DNA of the CDR3: TGTGCCAGCAGTGTTTGGGGCCAGAACCTCAATCAGCCCCAGCATTTT. This translates into CASSVWGQNLNQPQHF.

V and J are TRBV30 and TRBJ2-5, with a weak D call TRBD2 (6 bases). The DNA end is a closer match to TRBJ2-7, so the J assignment may be wrong. The CDR3 is 15 residues long. Germline V gene sequence: CDR1 GTSNPN, CDR2 SVGIG (reference sequence). This chain's CDR3 is CAWSPGLRVSYEQYF. The CDR3 bases are TGTGCCTGGAGTCCGGGACTTCGGGTCTCCTACGAGCAGTACTTC.

This clone was seen a few times. The V gene is TRBV4-2, the J gene TRBJ1-4, with D possibly TRBD1 on 5 matching bases. The CDR3 consists of 15 residues. Trimming took off 0 bases at V and 8 bases at J, with 13 bases between the two ends. The V gene's germline CDR1 is LGHNA and CDR2 YNFKEQ. CDR3 sequence reads: CASSQEGREGEKLFF. As DNA, the CDR3 is TGTGCCAGCAGCCAAGAGGGACGGGAGGGGGAAAAACTGTTTTTT.

The chain links TRBV10-3 to TRBJ2-3; D is unclear. CDR1 ENHRY and CDR2 SYGVKD come from the germline V gene. This CDR3 has 14 residues. Trimming left V 10 bases short and J 0 bases short, with 14 bases between. DNA of the CDR3: TGTGCCACGGCCCGACAAGCTAGCACAGATACGCAGTATTTT. This sequence encodes CATARQASTDTQYF.